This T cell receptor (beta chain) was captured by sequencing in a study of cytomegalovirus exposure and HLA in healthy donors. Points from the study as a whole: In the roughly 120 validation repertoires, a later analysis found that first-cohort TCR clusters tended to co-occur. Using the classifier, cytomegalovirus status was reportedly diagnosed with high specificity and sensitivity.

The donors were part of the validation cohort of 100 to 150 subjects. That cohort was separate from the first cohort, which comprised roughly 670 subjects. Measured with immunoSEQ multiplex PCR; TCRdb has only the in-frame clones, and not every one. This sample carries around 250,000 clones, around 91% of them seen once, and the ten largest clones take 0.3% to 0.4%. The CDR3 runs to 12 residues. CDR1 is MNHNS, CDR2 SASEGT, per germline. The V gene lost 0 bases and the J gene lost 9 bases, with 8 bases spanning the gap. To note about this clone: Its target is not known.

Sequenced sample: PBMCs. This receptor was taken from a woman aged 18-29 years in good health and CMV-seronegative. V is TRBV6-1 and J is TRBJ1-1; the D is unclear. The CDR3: CASSEAVQKAFF. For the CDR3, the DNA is TGTGCCAGCAGTGAAGCCGTGCAGAAAGCTTTCTTT.